Listed here are 4 T cell receptor beta chains from one sample, sequenced in a study of cytomegalovirus exposure and HLA in healthy donors. Primers included in the PCR were 60 Vbeta and 13 Jbeta primers. TCRdb's copy holds only in-frame clones and misses some; the assay was immunoSEQ multiplex PCR. This table has more than 150,000 clones, approximately 80% appearing once. Material for sequencing was PBMCs. The receptors were sampled from a woman aged 45 to 65 in good health and CMV-seropositive.

This chain links TRBV7-2 with TRBJ1-1; D is possibly TRBD1 (5 bases). In germline, CDR1 is SGHTA, CDR2 FQGNSA. Trimming shortened V by 5 bases and J by 10 bases, and 29 bases separated the two germline ends. The CDR3 is made up of 17 amino acids. CDR3 region: CASSPADADTQSVGAFF. The CDR3 DNA reads TGTGCCAGCAGCCCAGCTGACGCGGACACGCAGTCGGTTGGAGCTTTCTTT.

In this sample, this clone turned up once. This chain joins TRBV19 and TRBJ1-2, with 8 bases that match TRBD1. CDR1 and CDR2 from the germline V gene are LNHDA and SQIVND (reference sequence). V gave up 6 bases and J gave up 9 bases; unmatched junction bases: 9. The CDR3 sequence is 13 residues long. DNA of the CDR3: TGTGCCAGTAGCAAAGACAGGGGACGGAGCTACACCTTC. Amino acid sequence: CASSKDRGRSYTF.

The rearrangement uses TRBV5-1 and TRBJ1-5; 8 nucleotides align to TRBD1. Germline V lookup: CDR1 SGHRS, CDR2 YFSETQ. The V and J ends lost 4 bases and 3 bases, in that order; junction bases with no gene match: 3. The CDR3 sequence is 14 residues long. CDR3: CASSAGGPNQPQHF. CDR3 nucleotides: TGCGCCAGCAGCGCAGGGGGCCCCAATCAGCCCCAGCATTTT.

This clone has only one observation. The same CDR3 is also encoded by other DNA sequences in this sample. The genes are TRBV7-8 and TRBJ1-3, with D uncertain. CDR1 is SGHVS, CDR2 FQNEAQ, per germline. This CDR3 contains 14 residues. V was trimmed by 1 base and J by 2 bases, leaving 6 bases between them. The CDR3 nucleotides read TGTGCCAGCAGCTTAGGGACTGCTGGAAACACCATATATTTT. Residues: CASSLGTAGNTIYF. The complete variable domain, with remaining parts taken from reference TRBV7-8 and TRBJ1-3, reads GAGVSQSPRYKVAKRGQDVALRCDPISGHVSLFWYQQALGQGPEFLTYFQNEAQLDKSGLPSDRFFAERPEGSVSTLKIQRTQQEDSAVYLCASSLGTAGNTIYFGEGSWLTVV.